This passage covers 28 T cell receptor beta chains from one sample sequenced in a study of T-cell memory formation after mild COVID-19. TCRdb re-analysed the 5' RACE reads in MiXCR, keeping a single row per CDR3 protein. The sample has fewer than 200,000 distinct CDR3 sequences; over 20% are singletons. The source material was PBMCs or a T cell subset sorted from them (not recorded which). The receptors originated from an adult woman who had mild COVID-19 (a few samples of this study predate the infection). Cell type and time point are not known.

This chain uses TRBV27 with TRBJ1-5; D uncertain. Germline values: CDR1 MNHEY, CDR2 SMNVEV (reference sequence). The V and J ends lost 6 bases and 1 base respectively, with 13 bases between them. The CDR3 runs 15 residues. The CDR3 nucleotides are TGTGCCAGCAGCCCCGTCGGGCCCAGCAATCAGCCCCAGCATTTT. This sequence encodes CASSPVGPSNQPQHF.

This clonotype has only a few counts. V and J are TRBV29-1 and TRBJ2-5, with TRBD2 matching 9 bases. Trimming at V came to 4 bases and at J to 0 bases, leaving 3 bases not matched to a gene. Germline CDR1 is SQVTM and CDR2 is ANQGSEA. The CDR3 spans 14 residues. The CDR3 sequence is CSVVAGAYQETQYF. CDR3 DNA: TGCAGCGTTGTAGCGGGGGCATACCAAGAGACCCAGTACTTC. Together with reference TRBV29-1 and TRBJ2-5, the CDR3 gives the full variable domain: SAVISQKPSRDICQRGTSLTIQCQVDSQVTMMFWYRQQPGQSLTLIATANQGSEATYESGFVIDKFPISRPNLTFSTLTVSNMSPEDSSIYLCSVVAGAYQETQYFGPGTRLLVL.

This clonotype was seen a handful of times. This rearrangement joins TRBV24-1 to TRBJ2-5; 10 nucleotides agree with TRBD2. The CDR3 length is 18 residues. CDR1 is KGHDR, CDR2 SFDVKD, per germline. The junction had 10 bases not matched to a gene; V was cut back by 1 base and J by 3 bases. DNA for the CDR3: TGTGCCACCAGTGATTTTTCTCTGGGACTAGCGAGGAAAGAGACCCAGTACTTC. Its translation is CATSDFSLGLARKETQYF.

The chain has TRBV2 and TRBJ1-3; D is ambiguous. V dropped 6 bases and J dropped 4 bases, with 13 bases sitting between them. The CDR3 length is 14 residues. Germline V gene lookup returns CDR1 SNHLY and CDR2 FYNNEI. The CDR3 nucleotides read TGTGCCAGCAGCGAACGGGGATCCGGAAACACCATATATTTT. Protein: CASSERGSGNTIYF.

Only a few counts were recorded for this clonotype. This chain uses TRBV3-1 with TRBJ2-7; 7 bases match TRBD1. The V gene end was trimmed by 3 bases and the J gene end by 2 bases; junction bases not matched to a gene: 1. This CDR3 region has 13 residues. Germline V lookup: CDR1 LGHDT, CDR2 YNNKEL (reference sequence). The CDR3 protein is CASSQGQTYEQYF. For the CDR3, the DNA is TGTGCCAGCAGCCAGGGACAGACCTACGAGCAGTACTTC.

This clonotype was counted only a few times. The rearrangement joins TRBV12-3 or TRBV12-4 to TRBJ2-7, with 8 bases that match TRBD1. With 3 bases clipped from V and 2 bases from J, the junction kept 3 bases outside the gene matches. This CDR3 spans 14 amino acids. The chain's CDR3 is CASSLGRGPYEQYF. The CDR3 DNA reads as TGTGCCAGCAGTTTGGGCAGGGGGCCCTACGAGCAGTACTTC.

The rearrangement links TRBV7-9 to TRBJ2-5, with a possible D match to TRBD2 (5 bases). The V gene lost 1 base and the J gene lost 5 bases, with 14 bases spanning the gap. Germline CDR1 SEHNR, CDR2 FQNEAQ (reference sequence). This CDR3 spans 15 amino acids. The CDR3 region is CASSLGTGGLETQYF. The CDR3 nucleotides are TGTGCCAGCAGCTTAGGAACTGGCGGGTTGGAGACCCAGTACTTC. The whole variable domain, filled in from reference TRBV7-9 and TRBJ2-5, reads DTGVSQNPRHKITKRGQNVTFRCDPISEHNRLYWYRQTLGQGPEFLTYFQNEAQLEKSRLLSDRFSAERPKGSFSTLEIQRTEQGDSAMYLCASSLGTGGLETQYFGPGTRLLVL.

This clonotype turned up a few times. The CDR3 DNA follows: TGCAGTGCTAGAGCGGGAGGGCCCTCGAATGAGCAGTTCTTC. Translated, it gives CSARAGGPSNEQFF. J is TRBJ2-1 and V is TRBV20-1; the match to TRBD2 covers 8 bases. J lost 7 bases, V lost 1 base, and 6 bases had no gene match. Germline-derived CDR1 and CDR2 are DFQATT and SNEGSKA (reference sequence). This CDR3 is 14 amino acids long.

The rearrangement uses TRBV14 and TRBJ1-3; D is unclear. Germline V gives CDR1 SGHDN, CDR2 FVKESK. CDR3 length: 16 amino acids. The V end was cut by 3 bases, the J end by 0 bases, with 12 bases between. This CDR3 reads CASSHTQVYSGNTIYF. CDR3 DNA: TGTGCCAGCAGCCATACGCAGGTATACTCTGGAAACACCATATATTTT.

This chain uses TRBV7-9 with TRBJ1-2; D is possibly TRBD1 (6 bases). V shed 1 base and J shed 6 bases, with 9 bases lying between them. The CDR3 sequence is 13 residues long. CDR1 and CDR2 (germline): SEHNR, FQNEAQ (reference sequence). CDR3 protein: CASSLGTGHGYTF. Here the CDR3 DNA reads TGTGCCAGCAGCTTAGGTACAGGGCATGGCTACACCTTC.

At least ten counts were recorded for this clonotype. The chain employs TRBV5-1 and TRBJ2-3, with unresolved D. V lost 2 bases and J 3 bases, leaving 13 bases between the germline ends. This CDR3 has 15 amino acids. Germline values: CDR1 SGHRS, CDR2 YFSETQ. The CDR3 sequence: CASSFRYEATDTQYF. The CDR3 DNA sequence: TGCGCCAGCAGCTTCAGATACGAGGCGACAGATACGCAGTATTTT.

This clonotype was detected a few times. CDR3 in amino acids: CASNRLGPAGRTYNEQFF. CDR3 nucleotides: TGTGCCAGCAACAGGCTCGGGCCAGCGGGACGAACCTACAATGAGCAGTTCTTC. The gene calls are TRBV6-5 and TRBJ2-1; TRBD2 matches at 7 bases. Trimming at V came to 7 bases and at J to 2 bases, leaving 17 bases not matched to a gene. CDR1 is MNHEY, CDR2 SVGAGI, per germline. The CDR3 is 18 amino acids.

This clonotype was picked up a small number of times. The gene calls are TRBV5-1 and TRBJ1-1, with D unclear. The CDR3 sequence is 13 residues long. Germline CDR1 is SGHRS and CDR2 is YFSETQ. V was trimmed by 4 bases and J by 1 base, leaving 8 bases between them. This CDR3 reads CASSVPENTEAFF. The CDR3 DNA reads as TGCGCCAGCAGCGTCCCGGAGAACACTGAAGCTTTCTTT.

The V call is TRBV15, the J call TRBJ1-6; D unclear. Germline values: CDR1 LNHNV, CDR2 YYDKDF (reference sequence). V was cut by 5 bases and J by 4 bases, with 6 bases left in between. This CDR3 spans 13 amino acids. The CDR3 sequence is CATSGGYNSPLHF. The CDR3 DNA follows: TGTGCCACCAGCGGCGGTTATAATTCACCCCTCCACTTT.

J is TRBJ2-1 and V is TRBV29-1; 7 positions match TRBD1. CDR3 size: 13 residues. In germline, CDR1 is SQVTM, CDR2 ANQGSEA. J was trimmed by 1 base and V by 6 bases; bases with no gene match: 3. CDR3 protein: CSVWTGSYNEQFF. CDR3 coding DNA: TGCAGCGTATGGACAGGATCCTACAATGAGCAGTTCTTC.

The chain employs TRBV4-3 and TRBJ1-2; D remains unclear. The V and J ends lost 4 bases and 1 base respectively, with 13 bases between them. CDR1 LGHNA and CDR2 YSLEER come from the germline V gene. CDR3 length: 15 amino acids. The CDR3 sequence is CASSPEAGVNYGYTF. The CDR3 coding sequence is TGCGCCAGCAGCCCCGAGGCGGGTGTTAACTATGGCTACACCTTC.

CDR3 coding DNA: TGCGCCAGCAGCCAAGCCCCCCCCGGGCTGGGTGGCTACACCTTC. This translates into CASSQAPPGLGGYTF. This rearrangement joins TRBV4-1 to TRBJ1-2; D is undetermined. CDR1 and CDR2 from the germline V gene are MGHRA and YSYEKL. V lost 1 base, J lost 7 bases, and 16 bases lay in between. The CDR3 loop spans 15 amino acids.

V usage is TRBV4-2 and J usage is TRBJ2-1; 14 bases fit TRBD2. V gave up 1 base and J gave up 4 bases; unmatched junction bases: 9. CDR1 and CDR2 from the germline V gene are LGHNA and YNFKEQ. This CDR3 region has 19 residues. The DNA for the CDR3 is TGTGCCAGCAGCCAAGTTGAGGGACTAGCGGGAGAACTATACAATGAGCAGTTCTTC. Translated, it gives CASSQVEGLAGELYNEQFF.

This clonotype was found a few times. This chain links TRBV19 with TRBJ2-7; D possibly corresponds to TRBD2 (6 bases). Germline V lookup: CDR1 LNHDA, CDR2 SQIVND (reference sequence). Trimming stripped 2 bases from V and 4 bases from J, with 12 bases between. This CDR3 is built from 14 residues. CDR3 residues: CASSIRTAGYEQYF. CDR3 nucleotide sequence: TGTGCCAGTAGTATAAGGACCGCGGGATACGAGCAGTACTTC.

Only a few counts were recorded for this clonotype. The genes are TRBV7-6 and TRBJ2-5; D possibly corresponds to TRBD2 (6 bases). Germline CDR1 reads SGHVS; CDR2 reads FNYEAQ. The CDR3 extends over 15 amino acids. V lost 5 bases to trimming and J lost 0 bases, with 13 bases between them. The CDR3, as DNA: TGTGCCAGCAGCACGGGGACTTTGTACCAAGAGACCCAGTACTTC. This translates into CASSTGTLYQETQYF.

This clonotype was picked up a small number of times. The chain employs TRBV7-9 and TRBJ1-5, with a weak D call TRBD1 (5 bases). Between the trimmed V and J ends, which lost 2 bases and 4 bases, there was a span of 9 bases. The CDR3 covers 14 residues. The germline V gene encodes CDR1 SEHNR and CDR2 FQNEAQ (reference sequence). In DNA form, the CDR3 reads TGTGCCAGCAGCTTAAGCCAGGGAAATCAGCCCCAGCATTTT. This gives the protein CASSLSQGNQPQHF.

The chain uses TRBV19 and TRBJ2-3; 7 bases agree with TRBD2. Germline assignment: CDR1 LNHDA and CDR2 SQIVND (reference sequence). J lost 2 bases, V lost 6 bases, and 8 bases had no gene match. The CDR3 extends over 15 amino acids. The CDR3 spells CASSSFLADTDTQYF. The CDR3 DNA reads TGTGCCAGTAGCTCCTTTCTAGCGGACACAGATACGCAGTATTTT.

CDR3 amino acids: CSARDGGRGAFF. CDR3 coding DNA: TGCAGTGCTAGAGATGGAGGCAGGGGAGCTTTCTTT. The chain couples TRBV20-1 to TRBJ1-1, with D perhaps matching TRBD1 (6 bases). This CDR3 is built from 12 residues. Germline V CDR1 and CDR2: DFQATT, SNEGSKA (reference sequence). The V gene lost 0 bases and the J gene lost 10 bases, with 12 bases spanning the gap.

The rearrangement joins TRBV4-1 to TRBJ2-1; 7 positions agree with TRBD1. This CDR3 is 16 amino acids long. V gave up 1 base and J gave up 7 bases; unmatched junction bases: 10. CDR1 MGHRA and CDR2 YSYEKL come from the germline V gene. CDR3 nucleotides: TGCGCCAGCAGCCAAGTTCCCGTAGGGGGCATAAATGAGCAGTTCTTC. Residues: CASSQVPVGGINEQFF.

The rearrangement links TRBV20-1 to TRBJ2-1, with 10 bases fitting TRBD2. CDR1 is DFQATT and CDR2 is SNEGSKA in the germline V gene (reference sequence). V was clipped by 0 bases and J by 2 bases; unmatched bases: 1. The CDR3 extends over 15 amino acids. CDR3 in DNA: TGCAGTGCTAGAGATACTAGCGGGACCTACAATGAGCAGTTCTTC. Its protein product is CSARDTSGTYNEQFF.

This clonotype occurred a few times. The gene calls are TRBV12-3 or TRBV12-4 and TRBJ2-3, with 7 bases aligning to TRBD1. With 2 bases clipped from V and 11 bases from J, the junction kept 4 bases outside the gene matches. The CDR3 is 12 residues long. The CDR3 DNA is TGTGCCAGCAGTTTATCCAGGACAGGGCAGTATTTT. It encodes CASSLSRTGQYF.

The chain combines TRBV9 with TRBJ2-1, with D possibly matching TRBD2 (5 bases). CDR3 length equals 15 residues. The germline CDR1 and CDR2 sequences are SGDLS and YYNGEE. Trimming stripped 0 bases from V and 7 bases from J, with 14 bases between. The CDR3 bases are TGTGCCAGCAGCGTAGTTGGAAATCCGGGGAATGAGCAGTTCTTC. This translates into CASSVVGNPGNEQFF.

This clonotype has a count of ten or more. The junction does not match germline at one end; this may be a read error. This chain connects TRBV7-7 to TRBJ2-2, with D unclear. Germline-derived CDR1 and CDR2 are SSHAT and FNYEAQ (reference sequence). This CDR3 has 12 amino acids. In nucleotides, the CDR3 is TGTGCTAGCAGCCCAGTCCCCGGGGAGCTGTTTTTT. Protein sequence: CASSPVPGELFF.